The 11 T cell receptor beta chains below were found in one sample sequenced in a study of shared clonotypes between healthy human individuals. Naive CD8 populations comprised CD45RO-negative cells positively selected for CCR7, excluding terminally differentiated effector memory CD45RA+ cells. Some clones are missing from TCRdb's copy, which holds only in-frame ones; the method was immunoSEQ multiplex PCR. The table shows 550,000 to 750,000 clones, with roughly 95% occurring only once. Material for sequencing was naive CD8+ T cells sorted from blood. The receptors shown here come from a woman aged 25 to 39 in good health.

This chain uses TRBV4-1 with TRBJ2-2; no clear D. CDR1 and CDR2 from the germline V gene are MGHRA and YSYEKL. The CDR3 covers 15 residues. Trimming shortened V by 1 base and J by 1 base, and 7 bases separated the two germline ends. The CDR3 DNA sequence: TGCGCCAGCAGCCAAGTTTCAGAGAACACCGGGGAGCTGTTTTTT. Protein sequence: CASSQVSENTGELFF.

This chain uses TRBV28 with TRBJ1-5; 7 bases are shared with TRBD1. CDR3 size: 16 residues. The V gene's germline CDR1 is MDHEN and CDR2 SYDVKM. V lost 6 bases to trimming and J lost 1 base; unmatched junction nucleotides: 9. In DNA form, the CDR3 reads TGTGCCAGCAGCACTGACAGGGAGATGAGCAATCAGCCCCAGCATTTT. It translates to CASSTDREMSNQPQHF.

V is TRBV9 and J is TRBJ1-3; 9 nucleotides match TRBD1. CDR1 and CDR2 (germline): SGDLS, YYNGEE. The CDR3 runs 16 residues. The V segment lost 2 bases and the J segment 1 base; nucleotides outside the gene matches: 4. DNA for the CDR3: TGTGCCAGCAGCGTGGGACAGGGCAGATCTGGAAACACCATATATTTT. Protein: CASSVGQGRSGNTIYF.

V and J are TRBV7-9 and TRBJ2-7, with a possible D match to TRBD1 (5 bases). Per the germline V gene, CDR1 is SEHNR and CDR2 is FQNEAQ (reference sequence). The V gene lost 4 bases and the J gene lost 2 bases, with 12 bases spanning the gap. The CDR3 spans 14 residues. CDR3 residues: CASSYSTETYEQYF. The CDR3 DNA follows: TGTGCCAGCAGCTACTCGACAGAGACCTACGAGCAGTACTTC.

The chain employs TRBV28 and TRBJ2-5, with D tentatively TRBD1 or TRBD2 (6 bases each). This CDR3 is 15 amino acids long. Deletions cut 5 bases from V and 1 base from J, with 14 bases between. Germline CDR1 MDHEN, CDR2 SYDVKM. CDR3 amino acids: CASSRVGGFQETQYF. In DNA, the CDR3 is TGTGCCAGCAGTCGTGTAGGGGGGTTCCAAGAGACCCAGTACTTC.

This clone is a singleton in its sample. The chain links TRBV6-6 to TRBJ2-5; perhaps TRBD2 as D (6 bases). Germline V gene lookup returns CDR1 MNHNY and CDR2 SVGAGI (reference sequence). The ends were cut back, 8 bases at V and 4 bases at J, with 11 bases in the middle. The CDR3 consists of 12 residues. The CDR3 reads CASGGYVETQYF. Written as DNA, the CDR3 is TGTGCCAGCGGGGGGTACGTAGAGACCCAGTACTTC.

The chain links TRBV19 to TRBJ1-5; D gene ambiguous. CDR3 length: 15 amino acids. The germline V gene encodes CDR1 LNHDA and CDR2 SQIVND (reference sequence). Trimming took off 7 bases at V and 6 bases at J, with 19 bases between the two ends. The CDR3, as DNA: TGTGCCAGTAAGCTGGTAGGCGGGGTCCCTCAGCCCCAGCATTTT. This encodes CASKLVGGVPQPQHF.

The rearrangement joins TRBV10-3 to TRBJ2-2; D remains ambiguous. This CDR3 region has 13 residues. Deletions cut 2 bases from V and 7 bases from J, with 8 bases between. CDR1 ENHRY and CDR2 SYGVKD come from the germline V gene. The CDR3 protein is CAISEPGGGELFF. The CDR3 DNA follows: TGTGCCATCAGTGAGCCTGGTGGCGGGGAGCTGTTTTTT.

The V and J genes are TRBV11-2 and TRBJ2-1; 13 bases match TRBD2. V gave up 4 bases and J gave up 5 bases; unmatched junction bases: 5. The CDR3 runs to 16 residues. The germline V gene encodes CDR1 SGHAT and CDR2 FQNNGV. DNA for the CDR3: TGTGCCAGCAGCTCCCGGACTAGCGGGAGCCACAATGAGCAGTTCTTC. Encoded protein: CASSSRTSGSHNEQFF. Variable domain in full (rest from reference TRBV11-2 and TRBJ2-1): EAGVAQSPRYKIIEKRQSVAFWCNPISGHATLYWYQQILGQGPKLLIQFQNNGVVDDSQLPKDRFSAERLKGVDSTLKIQPAKLEDSAVYLCASSSRTSGSHNEQFFGPGTRLTVL.

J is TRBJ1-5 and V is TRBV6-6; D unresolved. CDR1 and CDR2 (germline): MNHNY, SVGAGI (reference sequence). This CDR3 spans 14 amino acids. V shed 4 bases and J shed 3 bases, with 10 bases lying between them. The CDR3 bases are TGTGCCAGCAGTTTTTTGGGCACCAATCAGCCCCAGCATTTT. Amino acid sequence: CASSFLGTNQPQHF.

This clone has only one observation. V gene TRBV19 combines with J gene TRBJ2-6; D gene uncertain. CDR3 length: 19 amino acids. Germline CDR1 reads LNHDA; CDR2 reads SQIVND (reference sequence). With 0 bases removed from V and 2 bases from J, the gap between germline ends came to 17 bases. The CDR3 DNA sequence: TGTGCCAGTAGTATAGATTATTTAGGCAGGATCACTGGGGCCAACGTCCTGACTTTC. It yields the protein CASSIDYLGRITGANVLTF.